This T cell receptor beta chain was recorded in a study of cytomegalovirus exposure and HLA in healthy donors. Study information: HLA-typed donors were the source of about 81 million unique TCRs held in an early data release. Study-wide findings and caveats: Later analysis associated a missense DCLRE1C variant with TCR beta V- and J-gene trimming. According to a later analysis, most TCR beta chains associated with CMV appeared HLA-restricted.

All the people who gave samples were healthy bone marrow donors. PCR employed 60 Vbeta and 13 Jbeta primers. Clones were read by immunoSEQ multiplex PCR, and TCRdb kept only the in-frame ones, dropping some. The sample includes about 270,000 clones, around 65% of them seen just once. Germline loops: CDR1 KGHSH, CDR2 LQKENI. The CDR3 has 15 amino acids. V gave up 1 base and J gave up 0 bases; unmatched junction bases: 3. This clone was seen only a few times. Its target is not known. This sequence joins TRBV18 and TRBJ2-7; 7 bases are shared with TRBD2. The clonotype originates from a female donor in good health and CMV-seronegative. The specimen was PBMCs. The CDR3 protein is CASSPQLASSYEQYF. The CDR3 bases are TGTGCCAGCTCACCACAACTAGCGAGCTCCTACGAGCAGTACTTC.